Listed below are T cell receptor beta chains from one sample, sequenced in a study of blood T cell repertoires in COVID-19. Profiled with immunoSEQ multiplex PCR; TCRdb holds only in-frame clones, not every one. Seen here are 120,000 to 150,000 clones, over 65% observed once, and the top ten hold around 16%. Sequences were obtained from peripheral blood. These receptors all come from a man in his forties or fifties with acute or convalescent COVID-19. Both conserved end residues are part of each CDR3. Fields, in order: clone size, V gene, D gene, J gene, CDR3 protein, CDR3 DNA. The D gene is left open where the match is weak. Rows may omit the clone size; those that give it use once, few, many or a size class.

-	TRBV11-2	TRBD1	TRBJ1-5	CASSQTGVGQPQHF	TGTGCCAGCAGCCAAACAGGGGTCGGCCAGCCCCAGCATTTT
few	TRBV3-1/TRBV3-2	-	TRBJ1-5	CASSPDREQPQHF	TGTGCCAGCAGCCCGGATCGGGAGCAGCCCCAGCATTTT
-	TRBV3-1/TRBV3-2	-	TRBJ1-1	CASSSDGKAFF	TGTGCCAGCAGCTCAGACGGGAAAGCTTTCTTT
-	TRBV5-6	-	TRBJ2-7	CASSLRGPNSYEQYF	TGTGCCAGCAGCTTGAGAGGCCCTAACTCCTACGAGCAGTACTTC
-	TRBV30	TRBD1	TRBJ2-5	CAWSADTGAGYQETQYF	TGTGCCTGGAGTGCCGACACAGGGGCTGGGTACCAAGAGACCCAGTACTTC
once	TRBV3-1/TRBV3-2	-	TRBJ1-2	CASSQNPRQILHYGYTF	TGTGCCAGCAGCCAAAACCCCCGACAGATACTACACTATGGCTACACCTTC
-	TRBV2	TRBD2	TRBJ2-1	CASSGGGRVEQFF	TGTGCCAGCAGTGGCGGGGGGAGGGTTGAGCAGTTCTTC
-	TRBV7-2	TRBD1	TRBJ2-2	CASSLRGGPNTGELFF	TGTGCCAGCAGCTTAAGAGGGGGCCCTAACACCGGGGAGCTGTTTTTT
-	TRBV6-5	TRBD1	TRBJ2-7	CASSLSVGQGYEQYF	TGTGCCAGCAGTTTGAGTGTGGGACAGGGTTACGAGCAGTACTTC
few	TRBV19	-	TRBJ2-5	CATSADQETQYF	TGTGCCACCTCGGCGGACCAAGAGACCCAGTACTTC
-	TRBV19	-	TRBJ1-5	CASSIRGVGRPQHF	TGTGCCAGTAGTATACGGGGGGTGGGACGGCCCCAGCATTTT
-	TRBV4-2	TRBD2	TRBJ2-5	CASSQDLKRGGVETQYF	TGTGCCAGCAGCCAAGATCTTAAGCGGGGGGGCGTAGAGACCCAGTACTTC
-	TRBV19	-	TRBJ2-5	CASSASETQYF	TGTGCCAGTAGTGCCAGTGAGACCCAGTACTTC
-	TRBV19	TRBD1	TRBJ1-5	CASIGQGAPNQPQHF	TGTGCCAGTATTGGACAGGGGGCCCCCAATCAGCCCCAGCATTTT
-	TRBV9	-	TRBJ1-4	CASSVAGGEGEKLFF	TGTGCCAGCAGCGTAGCGGGGGGAGAGGGCGAAAAACTGTTTTTT